This TCR beta chain was captured by sequencing in a study of regulatory T cells in long-lasting Graves disease. Study-wide findings and caveats: With persistent disease, TRBV28, TRBJ1-2 and TRBJ2-5 were the favored segments.

Germline V gene sequence: CDR1 LNHDA, CDR2 SQIVND (reference sequence). V trimming: 9 bases; J trimming: 2 bases; junction bases outside the gene matches: 7. The CDR3 totals 14 residues. Time point in this sample: persistent/refractory GD, antithyroid drugs over 5 years with positive TRAb. Extracted RNA from PBMCs served as the source of the TCR library. Library construction for TCR beta used iRepertoire HTBI primers and Arm-PCR of CDR3 regions. TCRdb ran MiXCR on the multiplex PCR reads and lists one entry per CDR3 protein. This sample has a few hundred thousand distinct CDR3 sequences; less than 25% occur once, and the top ten carry approximately 28%. This clonotype was counted at least ten times. The target antigen is unknown.

The rearrangement links TRBV19 to TRBJ1-5; 7 bases are a match to TRBD1. The sequence came from a female donor with Graves disease. The starting material was peripheral blood mononuclear cells (PBMCs), obtained when the disease was refractory, from a patient treated with antithyroid drugs. The CDR3 region is CASSDRVGNQPQHF. The CDR3 nucleotides are TGTGCCAGCAGCGACAGGGTAGGCAATCAGCCCCAGCATTTT.